This T cell receptor (beta chain) is drawn from a study of control samples from healthy donors and cancer patients. Germline CDR1 and CDR2: LNHDA and SQIVND (reference sequence). V lost 7 bases to trimming and J lost 7 bases, with 19 bases between them. The CDR3 totals 14 residues. The repertoire was sequenced with immunoSEQ multiplex PCR; TCRdb's copy has only in-frame clones and lacks some. The sample includes over 150,000 clones, 90% to 95% seen only once; the top ten take approximately 6.1%. The chain links TRBV19 to TRBJ1-1, with a tentative D call TRBD1 (5 bases). This TCR derives from a man aged 40-49 years in good health. The sequencing input was blood. The CDR3, as DNA: TGTGCCAGTATAAAGGATGGGGGAGGAGGTGAAGCTTTCTTT. This gives the protein CASIKDGGGGEAFF. Complete variable domain (other parts from reference TRBV19 and TRBJ1-1): DGGITQSPKYLFRKEGQNVTLSCEQNLNHDAMYWYRQDPGQGLRLIYYSQIVNDFQKGDIAEGYSVSREKKESFPLTVTSAQKNPTAFYLCASIKDGGGGEAFFGQGTRLTVV.